The T cell receptor (beta chain) described here comes from a study of post-analysis software for immune sequencing data. Study in general: In terms of disease course, relapsing-remitting, secondary progressive and progressive-relapsing multiple sclerosis were included.

A remark on this clonotype: Antigen specificity is unknown.

Overall study results and limits: Included in a set of about 5 TRBV segments more frequent in patients than controls were TRBV5-6, TRBV5-1 and TRBV20-1. By F measure, samples from a shared preparation batch strongly co-clustered. Normalized Chao1 diversity in multiple sclerosis patients fell significantly below that of controls.

CDR1 and CDR2 (germline): LGHNA, YNFKEQ. V lost 0 bases and J lost 8; bases outside the gene matches: 8. CDR3 length: 15 amino acids. Presence of unique molecular identifiers characterized the TCR beta cDNA libraries. T cells, about 0.95 to 10 million of them, yielded a few hundred thousand cDNA molecules. TCRdb reanalysed the PCR reads using MiXCR and keeps one entry per CDR3 protein. The sample has roughly 730,000 distinct CDR3 sequences, roughly 27% seen once. The V gene is TRBV4-2, the J gene TRBJ1-2, with 8 bases lining up with TRBD1. The TCR comes from a girl under 18 with multiple sclerosis. Source material: blood. The CDR3 here is CASSQDSRGRLGYTF. The DNA for the CDR3 is TGTGCCAGCAGCCAAGATAGCAGGGGGCGCCTCGGCTACACCTTC.